This T cell receptor (beta chain) was recovered during a study of T cell responses to AZD1222 COVID-19 vaccine. Study-level results: Reportedly, nearly half of unique spike TCRs recognized epitopes outside B.1.351/B.1.1.7 mutations.

Trimming took off 8 bases at V and 7 bases at J, with 8 bases between the two ends. From germline, CDR1 is MDHEN and CDR2 SYDVKM. CDR3 size: 10 residues. Sequencing was performed with immunoSEQ multiplex PCR; in TCRdb, only in-frame clones are kept and a portion is missing. The sample records some 200,000 clones, 88% being singletons. This clone was recorded only once. Its target is not known. The sample here was peripheral blood, taken 28 days after the second AZD1222 dose. The TCR originated in an adult who received the AZD1222 COVID-19 vaccine. The chain links TRBV28 to TRBJ1-1, with D unclear. In DNA form, the CDR3 reads TGTGCCAGCGGCCACGGTGAAGCTTTCTTT. Its protein is CASGHGEAFF.